One T cell receptor beta chain is described in this entry. Seattle patients were enrolled while actively infected and followed longitudinally. Trimming took 2 bases from V and 3 from J; bases not matched to a gene: 4. Germline V gene data show CDR1 as KGHSH and CDR2 as LQKENI. This CDR3 is built from 14 residues. These data come from a study of blood T cell repertoires in COVID-19. Study in general: COVID-19 samples from acute and convalescent phases originated in the United States, Italy and Spain. The analysed material was cDNA or gDNA that came from T cells, B-cell-depleted T cells, or PBMCs.

Data came from immunoSEQ multiplex PCR; TCRdb stores just in-frame clones and leaves some out. The sample gives around 400,000 clones, about 90% of which show up once; 2.3% is in the top ten. The TCR sequence derives from a woman aged 60-75 years with COVID-19, enrolled during active disease. The V call is TRBV18, the J call TRBJ2-7; 7 bases are a match to TRBD1. The sequencing input was peripheral blood. The CDR3 coding sequence is TGTGCCAGCTCACCAGTAGGGGACAGCTACGAGCAGTACTTC. Encoded protein: CASSPVGDSYEQYF.